One and the same sample provided the 6 T cell receptor beta chains below, sequenced in a study of cytomegalovirus exposure and HLA in healthy donors. PCR used 60 Vbeta primers and 13 Jbeta primers. Libraries were prepared by immunoSEQ multiplex PCR; TCRdb keeps only in-frame clonotypes and omits some of them. The profile covers 200,000 to 250,000 clones, with 65% to 85% appearing a single time and roughly 0.7% taken by the ten largest. Sequenced material: PBMCs. These receptors were taken from a boy younger than 10 in good health and CMV-seronegative.

J is TRBJ2-1 and V is TRBV7-3; TRBD2 matches 9 bases. CDR1 is SGHTA, CDR2 FQGTGA, per germline. The CDR3 has 15 residues. The ends lost 1 base at V and 4 bases at J; junction bases unmatched: 2. The CDR3, as DNA: TGTGCCAGCAGCTTAATAGCGGGAGCTTACAATGAGCAGTTCTTC. Translated: CASSLIAGAYNEQFF.

The CDR3 sequence: CASSLDWVSYNEQFF. The CDR3 DNA reads TGTGCCAGCTCACTAGACTGGGTCTCCTACAATGAGCAGTTCTTC. V gene TRBV18 combines with J gene TRBJ2-1; D is unclear. This CDR3 spans 15 amino acids. Germline V gives CDR1 KGHSH, CDR2 LQKENI. Trimming cost V 4 bases and J 0 bases, with 10 bases left between them.

This sequence joins TRBV30 and TRBJ1-5, with D possibly being TRBD1 (6 bases). The V end was cut by 2 bases, the J end by 2 bases, with 10 bases between. This CDR3 region has 14 residues. The V gene's germline CDR1 is GTSNPN and CDR2 SVGIG (reference sequence). The CDR3 spells CAWSTGSGNQPQHF. The CDR3 DNA reads as TGTGCCTGGAGTACAGGGTCGGGCAATCAGCCCCAGCATTTT.

In this sample, this clone turned up once. The chain employs TRBV5-1 and TRBJ2-5; 14 bases agree with TRBD2. The trim removed 5 bases at V and 5 bases at J, leaving 8 bases unmatched. The CDR3 covers 16 residues. Germline V gene data show CDR1 as SGHRS and CDR2 as YFSETQ. CDR3 in DNA: TGCGCCAGCAGAATGACTAGCGGGAGGGTCGGCGAGACCCAGTACTTC. This encodes CASRMTSGRVGETQYF.

Turning to this clone: The sample has other DNA sequences that encode this CDR3 too. The chain combines TRBV6-4 with TRBJ1-2, with TRBD1 matching over 8 bases. The CDR3 is 15 residues long. Germline loops: CDR1 MRHNA, CDR2 SNTAGT. Germline trimming cut 0 bases from V and 6 bases from J; bases unmatched to any gene: 6. The CDR3, as DNA: TGTGCCAGCAGTGACTCTGTCCAGGGGGCGAATGGCTACACCTTC. Amino acid sequence: CASSDSVQGANGYTF.

The V gene is TRBV7-8, the J gene TRBJ1-1, with D perhaps TRBD1 (6 bases). Trimming cost V 2 bases and J 9 bases, with 13 bases left between them. In germline, CDR1 is SGHVS, CDR2 FQNEAQ. The CDR3 is 13 residues long. The CDR3 nucleotides read TGTGCCAGCAGCTTAAGCAGGGGTAGTCAAGCTTTCTTT. This codes for CASSLSRGSQAFF.